These 28 T cell receptor beta chains share one sample of origin, sequenced in a study of blood T cell repertoires in COVID-19. Method: immunoSEQ multiplex PCR; TCRdb's copy keeps in-frame clones and lacks some. The sample holds roughly 86,000 clones, 86% seen once. Material for sequencing was peripheral blood. The receptor source for this set is a man between 50 and 59 years old with active or convalescent COVID-19.

This clone was picked up one time. The V call is TRBV14, the J call TRBJ1-1; no definite D call. There are 14 residues in the CDR3. Germline assignment: CDR1 SGHDN and CDR2 FVKESK. V was pared by 0 bases and J by 6 bases, with 11 bases between. As DNA, the CDR3 is TGTGCCAGCAGCCAAGAAAGGGAGTTGGCTGAAGCTTTCTTT. It codes for CASSQERELAEAFF.

A note on this clone: Other nucleotide sequences in the sample specify the same CDR3. The V call is TRBV5-4, the J call TRBJ2-5; tentative D call: TRBD2 (7 bases). Germline lookup yields CDR1 SGHNT and CDR2 YYREEE (reference sequence). The CDR3 is 17 amino acids. V was pared by 4 bases and J by 5 bases, with 24 bases between. CDR3 bases: TGTGCCAGCAGCCCGGATGGGGGGGCGACTAGCCTGGAGACCCAGTACTTC. Translating gives CASSPDGGATSLETQYF.

V is TRBV11-2 and J is TRBJ2-2; 7 bases line up with TRBD2. V shed 2 bases and J 3 bases; nucleotides not matched to a gene: 9. This CDR3 contains 17 residues. The germline CDR1 and CDR2 sequences are SGHAT and FQNNGV. As DNA, the CDR3 is TGTGCCAGCAGCTTAAATTTCAAGCGGGGCTACACCGGGGAGCTGTTTTTT. Its protein product is CASSLNFKRGYTGELFF.

This chain joins TRBV5-1 and TRBJ2-2; the match to TRBD1 covers 10 bases. J lost 4 bases, V lost 6 bases, and 6 bases had no gene match. The CDR3 spans 15 residues. CDR1 SGHRS and CDR2 YFSETQ come from the germline V gene. This CDR3 reads CASTPTGGLTGELFF. The CDR3, as DNA: TGCGCCAGCACACCGACAGGGGGCCTCACCGGGGAGCTGTTTTTT.

A few counts support this clone. The chain carries TRBV6-6 and TRBJ2-2, with a weak D call TRBD1 (5 bases). The CDR3 is made up of 15 amino acids. The germline gives CDR1 MNHNY, CDR2 SVGAGI (reference sequence). Deletions cut 7 bases from V and 1 base from J, with 13 bases between. DNA of the CDR3: TGTGCCAGCACTAAACCCGGACAGAACACCGGGGAGCTGTTTTTT. As protein: CASTKPGQNTGELFF.

The J gene is TRBJ2-6, the V gene TRBV3-1 (or the pseudogene TRBV3-2), with a weak D call TRBD1 (7 bases). Germline-derived CDR1 and CDR2 are LGHDT and YNNKEL (reference sequence). The CDR3 loop spans 20 amino acids. Trimming took 2 bases from V and 0 from J, leaving 20 bases between them. CDR3 nucleotides: TGTGCCAGCAGCCAAATCTACTCCAGGGGGGCCAGCTCTGGGGCCAACGTCCTGACTTTC. This gives the protein CASSQIYSRGASSGANVLTF.

The CDR3 here is CASSIQGPHNEQFF. CDR3 coding DNA: TGTGCCAGCAGTATACAGGGGCCCCACAATGAGCAGTTCTTC. The chain recombines TRBV6-5 with TRBJ2-1, with TRBD1 identical over 7 bases. Losses at the gene ends were 5 bases for V and 5 bases for J; bases not matched to a gene: 6. Germline CDR1 and CDR2: MNHEY and SVGAGI. This CDR3 region has 14 residues.

This rearrangement joins TRBV19 to TRBJ2-1; tentatively, D is TRBD1 (6 bases). The CDR3 runs 14 residues. The germline CDR1 and CDR2 sequences are LNHDA and SQIVND (reference sequence). Trimming shortened V by 8 bases and J by 7 bases, and 18 bases separated the two germline ends. CDR3 sequence: CASGDIIGGNEQFF. In DNA form, the CDR3 reads TGTGCCAGTGGGGACATAATAGGTGGGAATGAGCAGTTCTTC.

V is TRBV28 and J is TRBJ1-5; the match to TRBD1 covers 8 bases. V lost 6 bases and J lost 5; bases outside the gene matches: 9. CDR1 is MDHEN and CDR2 is SYDVKM in the germline V gene. This CDR3 region has 15 residues. CDR3 sequence (DNA): TGTGCCAGCAGGTCGGACAGGGATTTCGATCAGCCCCAGCATTTT. Its protein product is CASRSDRDFDQPQHF.

This chain joins TRBV18 and TRBJ2-7; 10 bases align to TRBD1. The CDR3 sequence is 16 residues long. From germline, CDR1 is KGHSH and CDR2 LQKENI. J was trimmed by 5 bases and V by 0 bases; bases with no gene match: 7. The DNA for the CDR3 is TGTGCCAGCTCACCACCAGGGGGACAGGGGAGGGACGAGCAGTACTTC. Protein sequence: CASSPPGGQGRDEQYF.

The V call is TRBV3-1 (or the pseudogene TRBV3-2), the J call TRBJ1-3; the D is unclear. The germline gives CDR1 LGHDT, CDR2 YNNKEL (reference sequence). V lost 4 bases and J lost 3, with 7 bases in between. The CDR3 contains 13 residues. The chain's CDR3 is CASSLLGGNTIYF. Here the CDR3 DNA reads TGTGCCAGCAGCCTCCTCGGTGGAAACACCATATATTTT.

The CDR3 spells CASSDVSGRVQITEAFF. Here the CDR3 DNA reads TGTGCCAGCAGTGATGTTTCCGGGCGGGTCCAGATCACTGAAGCTTTCTTT. The chain couples TRBV6-1 to TRBJ1-1; D remains ambiguous. This CDR3 has 17 amino acids. Per germline, CDR1 MNHNS and CDR2 SASEGT. Trimming stripped 3 bases from V and 4 bases from J, with 21 bases between.

The chain recombines TRBV7-2 with TRBJ2-1; 8 bases are shared with TRBD2. CDR1 SGHTA and CDR2 FQGNSA come from the germline V gene. CDR3 size: 13 residues. V lost 4 bases and J lost 9; bases outside the gene matches: 5. The CDR3 here is CASSSWTSREQFF. The CDR3 nucleotides read TGTGCCAGCAGCTCCTGGACTAGCCGTGAGCAGTTCTTC. The variable domain in full, with the rest retrieved from reference TRBV7-2 and TRBJ2-1, is GAGVSQSPSNKVTEKGKDVELRCDPISGHTALYWYRQSLGQGLEFLIYFQGNSAPDKSGLPSDRFSAERTGGSVSTLTIQRTQQEDSAVYLCASSSWTSREQFFGPGTRLTVL.

The chain couples TRBV12-3 or TRBV12-4 to TRBJ2-7; a possible D gene is TRBD2 (6 bases). Deletions cut 6 bases from V and 3 bases from J, with 9 bases between. This CDR3 comprises 12 residues. The CDR3 reads CASSPTSYEQYV. The CDR3 region has the DNA TGTGCCAGCAGCCCGACTAGCTACGAGCAGTACGTC.

This clone was seen a handful of times. The chain couples TRBV4-3 to TRBJ2-7; tentatively, D is TRBD2 (5 bases). CDR1 and CDR2 from the germline V gene are LGHNA and YSLEER. The CDR3 covers 13 residues. Trimming stripped 1 base from V and 6 bases from J, with 10 bases between. CDR3 coding DNA: TGCGCCAGCAGCCAAGGGGGAGCTTCCGAGCAGTACTTC. Its translation is CASSQGGASEQYF.

V and J are TRBV20-1 and TRBJ2-3; D gene ambiguous. This CDR3 has 11 residues. CDR1 DFQATT and CDR2 SNEGSKA come from the germline V gene (reference sequence). With 0 bases removed from V and 9 bases from J, the gap between germline ends came to 7 bases. This chain's CDR3 is CSARDQWTQYF. In nucleotides, the CDR3 is TGCAGTGCTAGAGATCAGTGGACGCAGTATTTT.

This clone has at least ten counts. V and J are TRBV7-9 and TRBJ1-2, with 8 bases lining up with TRBD1. CDR1 is SEHNR and CDR2 is FQNEAQ in the germline V gene (reference sequence). CDR3 length: 17 amino acids. Trimming removed 6 bases from V and 3 bases from J; junction bases left unmatched: 15. The chain's CDR3 is CASRSRTGRRSDYGYTF. Written as DNA, the CDR3 is TGTGCCAGCAGATCTAGGACAGGGCGGAGGTCGGACTATGGCTACACCTTC.

The gene calls are TRBV7-2 and TRBJ1-3; 7 bases line up with TRBD1. The junction had 6 bases not matched to a gene; V was cut back by 1 base and J by 0 bases. This CDR3 has 17 amino acids. Germline assignment: CDR1 SGHTA and CDR2 FQGNSA. CDR3 DNA: TGTGCCAGCAGCTTAGAAGGGGGCAGTTTCTCTGGAAACACCATATATTTT. Translating it yields CASSLEGGSFSGNTIYF. The full variable domain, completed using reference TRBV7-2 and TRBJ1-3, is GAGVSQSPSNKVTEKGKDVELRCDPISGHTALYWYRQSLGQGLEFLIYFQGNSAPDKSGLPSDRFSAERTGGSVSTLTIQRTQQEDSAVYLCASSLEGGSFSGNTIYFGEGSWLTVV.

The chain couples TRBV18 to TRBJ2-5; 11 nucleotides line up with TRBD2. J was trimmed by 2 bases and V by 5 bases; bases with no gene match: 1. The CDR3 sequence is 14 residues long. CDR1 is KGHSH and CDR2 is LQKENI in the germline V gene. The CDR3 spells CASSRLAGQETQYF. The CDR3 region has the DNA TGTGCCAGCTCAAGACTAGCGGGGCAAGAGACCCAGTACTTC. The full variable domain, rest sourced from reference TRBV18 and TRBJ2-5, is NAGVMQNPRHLVRRRGQEARLRCSPMKGHSHVYWYRQLPEEGLKFMVYLQKENIIDESGMPKERFSAEFPKEGPSILRIQQVVRGDSAAYFCASSRLAGQETQYFGPGTRLLVL.

The chain couples TRBV6-2 or TRBV6-3 to TRBJ2-7, with 8 bases aligning to TRBD2. J gave up 2 bases and V 5 bases, and 5 bases lay outside the gene matches. CDR3 size: 14 residues. CDR1 and CDR2 from the germline V gene are MNHEY and SVGEGT. For the CDR3, the DNA is TGTGCCAGCAGTCGGGAGGGGCTTCCCTACGAGCAGTACTTC. Amino acid sequence: CASSREGLPYEQYF.

For the CDR3, the DNA is TGTGCCAGCAGCTACGGGGGTGAAGAGACCCAGTACTTC. Translation gives CASSYGGEETQYF. The chain uses TRBV7-9 and TRBJ2-5; D possibly corresponds to TRBD2 (6 bases). Trimming took off 4 bases at V and 3 bases at J, with 9 bases between the two ends. The CDR3 totals 13 residues. The germline V gene has CDR1 SEHNR and CDR2 FQNEAQ (reference sequence).

This chain connects TRBV5-4 to TRBJ2-7, with TRBD2 matching over 12 bases. CDR3 length: 14 residues. The V gene end was trimmed by 5 bases and the J gene end by 4 bases; junction bases not matched to a gene: 4. From germline, CDR1 is SGHNT and CDR2 YYREEE (reference sequence). CDR3 bases: TGTGCCAGCAGTTCCGGGACTAGCGGGTACGAGCAGTACTTC. It yields the protein CASSSGTSGYEQYF.

This clone has only a few counts. The V and J genes are TRBV28 and TRBJ1-3, with D tentatively TRBD1 (5 bases). The V end was cut by 4 bases, the J end by 1 base, with 11 bases between. This CDR3 contains 15 residues. Germline V CDR1 and CDR2: MDHEN, SYDVKM. CDR3 in amino acids: CASSSLGTSGNTIYF. The CDR3 DNA sequence: TGTGCCAGCAGTTCCCTCGGGACTTCTGGAAACACCATATATTTT.

The rearrangement links TRBV11-2 to TRBJ1-3; D ambiguous. Germline CDR1 SGHAT, CDR2 FQNNGV. This CDR3 comprises 13 residues. V lost 1 base and J 6 bases, leaving 7 bases between the germline ends. CDR3 in DNA: TGTGCCAGCAGCTTAGGGGCAGCAAACACCATATATTTT. Translated: CASSLGAANTIYF.

This chain uses TRBV3-1 (or the pseudogene TRBV3-2) with TRBJ2-7; tentatively, D is TRBD2 (6 bases). Trimming left V 2 bases short and J 1 base short, with 9 bases between. Germline V gene lookup returns CDR1 LGHDT and CDR2 YNNKEL (reference sequence). The CDR3 loop spans 14 amino acids. As DNA, the CDR3 is TGTGCCAGCAGCCAAAGTGGGACTTCCTACGAGCAGTACGTC. It encodes CASSQSGTSYEQYV.

Of note for this clone: This same CDR3 is encoded by further DNA sequences in the sample. This chain links TRBV7-7 with TRBJ2-5; 16 nucleotides agree with TRBD2. Trimming removed 5 bases from V and 5 bases from J; junction bases left unmatched: 8. CDR3 length: 17 residues. From germline, CDR1 is SSHAT and CDR2 FNYEAQ (reference sequence). In nucleotides, the CDR3 is TGTGCCAGCAGCCCCGGGACTAGCGGGGGGGCCAGGGAGACCCAGTACTTC. This codes for CASSPGTSGGARETQYF.

This chain joins TRBV7-8 and TRBJ2-7, with 9 bases lining up with TRBD1. The germline CDR1 and CDR2 sequences are SGHVS and FQNEAQ. V trimming: 4 bases; J trimming: 0 bases; junction bases outside the gene matches: 7. CDR3 length: 16 amino acids. CDR3 loop: CASSSDRGSSSYEQYF. The CDR3 DNA sequence: TGTGCCAGCAGCTCAGACAGGGGGAGTAGCTCCTACGAGCAGTACTTC.

To note about this clone: The sample holds other DNA sequences that translate to the same CDR3. The chain carries TRBV7-9 and TRBJ2-5; D might be TRBD1 (6 bases). V was cut by 5 bases and J by 0 bases, with 10 bases left in between. The CDR3 has 14 amino acids. Looked up from germline, CDR1 is SEHNR and CDR2 is FQNEAQ (reference sequence). The CDR3 coding sequence is TGTGCCAGCAGCAGCTACAGGGACCAAGAGACCCAGTACTTC. It specifies CASSSYRDQETQYF.